This T cell receptor (beta chain) was documented in a study of blood T cell repertoires in COVID-19. Study summary: The origin of the acute and convalescent COVID-19 samples was the United States, Italy and Spain. The analysed material was cDNA or gDNA that came from T cells, B-cell-depleted T cells, or PBMCs.

CDR1 and CDR2 (germline): MNHNY, SVGAGI (reference sequence). Trimming stripped 7 bases from V and 1 base from J, with 13 bases between. This CDR3 region has 14 residues. Original processing methods: Amplification of reference gene primers was used by the study to estimate nucleated cell counts. Sequencing was performed with immunoSEQ multiplex PCR; in TCRdb, only in-frame clones are kept and a portion is missing. The D gene and trimming were derived from the DNA, and the V and J assignments and clone size from that table. The sample lists 150,000 or so clones, approximately 83% seen once, with roughly 12% in the top ten. Enrolment of Seattle patients took place during active infection, and they were followed longitudinally.

Sequencing used peripheral blood. The receptor comes from a woman aged 55-69 years with COVID-19, enrolled during active disease. The chain is built from TRBV6-6 and TRBJ1-1; tentative D call: TRBD1 (6 bases). The CDR3 DNA is TGTGCCAGCATCCAGGGGTTCAGGAACACTGAAGCTTTCTTT. It yields the protein CASIQGFRNTEAFF.